Following are 13 T cell receptor beta chains from one sample sequenced in a study of CD8 T cells in ankylosing spondylitis. Via MiXCR, TCRdb re-called the 5' RACE reads, giving one row per CDR3 protein. The repertoire includes 270,000 or so distinct CDR3 sequences, over 15% of them detected once, and about a third sits in the top ten. The material sequenced was blood, either unsorted or a sorted T cell fraction (not recorded which). Source of these receptors: a male donor with ankylosing spondylitis or in good health (not recorded which).

This clonotype was picked up a small number of times. The CDR3 protein is CASRADRGLDYGYTF. In DNA, the CDR3 is TGCGCCAGCAGGGCCGACAGGGGGCTGGACTATGGCTACACCTTC. The V and J genes are TRBV5-1 and TRBJ1-2, with 10 bases lining up with TRBD1. CDR3 length: 15 residues. The J segment lost 3 bases and the V segment lost 5 bases, leaving 7 bases of the junction unmatched. Per the germline V gene, CDR1 is SGHRS and CDR2 is YFSETQ.

This clonotype was seen only a few times. The CDR3 nucleotides read TGTGCCATCAGTGAAGGCGGGAGCCCCTTTGATGAGCAGTTCTTC. Amino acids: CAISEGGSPFDEQFF. This sequence joins TRBV10-3 and TRBJ2-1; 7 nucleotides line up with TRBD2. CDR1 is ENHRY, CDR2 SYGVKD, per germline. Trimming at V came to 3 bases and at J to 8 bases, leaving 10 bases not matched to a gene. There are 15 residues in the CDR3.

The rearrangement joins TRBV5-1 to TRBJ2-1, with TRBD2 matching 14 bases. V shed 0 bases, J shed 7 bases, and the junction held 6 bases outside the gene matches. Per the germline V gene, CDR1 is SGHRS and CDR2 is YFSETQ. This CDR3 comprises 17 residues. The CDR3, as DNA: TGCGCCAGCAGCTTGGGCCTCGGGACTAGCGGGGGTAATGAGCAGTTCTTC. Amino acids: CASSLGLGTSGGNEQFF.

This clonotype was seen more than once but under ten times. This chain connects TRBV29-1 to TRBJ2-7; perhaps D is TRBD1 or TRBD2 (5 bases each). V shed 5 bases and J shed 6 bases, with 20 bases lying between them. CDR3 size: 14 residues. Germline V lookup: CDR1 SQVTM, CDR2 ANQGSEA. The CDR3 coding sequence is TGCAGCGTTTCCCCCAGGGCCTACCGGGGCGAGCAGTACTTC. Protein: CSVSPRAYRGEQYF.

This clonotype occurred a few times. The chain is built from TRBV5-5 and TRBJ2-1; D remains unclear. There are 15 residues in the CDR3. The germline CDR1 and CDR2 sequences are SGHKS and YYEKEE (reference sequence). Trimming stripped 0 bases from V and 4 bases from J, with 11 bases between. The CDR3 nucleotides read TGTGCCAGCAGCTTGGACTCCCTGGGGTACAATGAGCAGTTCTTC. Protein: CASSLDSLGYNEQFF.

V and J are TRBV9 and TRBJ2-5; perhaps TRBD2 as D (6 bases). Per germline, CDR1 SGDLS and CDR2 YYNGEE. The CDR3 has 14 amino acids. The V and J ends lost 3 bases and 2 bases respectively, with 11 bases between them. CDR3 region: CASSGHGGQETQYF. The CDR3 DNA reads TGTGCCAGCAGCGGCCATGGGGGGCAAGAGACCCAGTACTTC.

In its sample, this clonotype was seen a few times. This rearrangement joins TRBV11-3 to TRBJ2-1, with TRBD2 matching 11 bases. The CDR3 has 15 amino acids. Germline loops: CDR1 SGHNT, CDR2 YENEEA. The trim removed 2 bases at V and 10 bases at J, leaving 7 bases unmatched. DNA for the CDR3: TGTGCCAGCAGCTTACGGACTAGCGGGTACGTGGAGCAGTTCTTC. Amino acid sequence: CASSLRTSGYVEQFF.

This clonotype was detected many times. The V call is TRBV20-1, the J call TRBJ2-1; 9 bases line up with TRBD2. Per the germline V gene, CDR1 is DFQATT and CDR2 is SNEGSKA (reference sequence). The CDR3 covers 17 residues. V lost 2 bases and J lost 0; bases outside the gene matches: 8. The CDR3 DNA is TGCAGTGCTAGACGGGCTAGCGGGACCATCTCCTACAATGAGCAGTTCTTC. This codes for CSARRASGTISYNEQFF.

This clonotype has at least ten counts. V and J are TRBV5-1 and TRBJ2-7; 10 bases line up with TRBD1. Germline V gene data show CDR1 as SGHRS and CDR2 as YFSETQ. CDR3 size: 14 residues. V dropped 3 bases and J dropped 2; count of bases not matched to a gene: 2. This CDR3 reads CASSSGTGAYEQYF. The CDR3 nucleotides read TGCGCCAGCAGCTCCGGGACAGGGGCCTACGAGCAGTACTTC.

In its sample, this clonotype was seen many times. The chain links TRBV4-1 to TRBJ1-4, with D possibly matching TRBD1 (5 bases). V was shortened by 3 bases and J by 2 bases, with 13 bases between the two germline ends. There are 16 residues in the CDR3. Germline V gene sequence: CDR1 MGHRA, CDR2 YSYEKL. CDR3 region: CASSHFEGLTNEKLFF. The CDR3 bases are TGCGCCAGCAGCCACTTCGAGGGGTTGACTAATGAAAAACTGTTTTTT.

Only a few counts were recorded for this clonotype. J is TRBJ2-5 and V is TRBV27; D ambiguous. Germline V gives CDR1 MNHEY, CDR2 SMNVEV (reference sequence). Deletions cut 5 bases from V and 5 bases from J, with 18 bases between. The CDR3 has 15 amino acids. The CDR3 is CASSLNRAYSETQYF. CDR3 sequence (DNA): TGTGCCAGCAGTCTAAATAGGGCCTACTCGGAGACCCAGTACTTC.

To note about this clonotype: Since a much larger clone is just one base distant, this may be a read error. This chain's CDR3 is CASSFREGNKQFF. As DNA, the CDR3 is TGTGCCAGCAGTTTCCGGGAGGGCAATAAGCAGTTCTTC. J is TRBJ2-1 and V is TRBV27; the match to TRBD2 covers 8 bases. CDR1 is MNHEY and CDR2 is SMNVEV in the germline V gene (reference sequence). The length of the CDR3 is 13 residues.

The chain has TRBV4-3 and TRBJ2-2; either TRBD1 or TRBD2 may supply D (5 bases each). V was shortened by 4 bases and J by 0 bases, with 18 bases between the two germline ends. Germline CDR1 LGHNA, CDR2 YSLEER. The CDR3 runs to 18 residues. The CDR3 DNA reads TGCGCCAGCAGCCTGGACTCCCCAACAGGCTCGAACACCGGGGAGCTGTTTTTT. This translates into CASSLDSPTGSNTGELFF.